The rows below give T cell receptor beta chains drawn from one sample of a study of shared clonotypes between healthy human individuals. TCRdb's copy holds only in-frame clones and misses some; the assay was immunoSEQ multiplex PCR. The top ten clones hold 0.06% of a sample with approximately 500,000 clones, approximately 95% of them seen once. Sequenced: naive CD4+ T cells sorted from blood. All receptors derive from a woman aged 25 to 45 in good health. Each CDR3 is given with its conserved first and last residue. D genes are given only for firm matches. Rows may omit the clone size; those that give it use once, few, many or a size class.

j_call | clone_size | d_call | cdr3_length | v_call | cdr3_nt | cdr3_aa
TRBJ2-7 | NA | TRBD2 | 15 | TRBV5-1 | TGCGCCAGCAGCTTGTTGGCTAGCGGTAACTACGAGCAGTACTTC | CASSLLASGNYEQYF
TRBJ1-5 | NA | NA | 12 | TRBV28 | TGTGCCAGCAGGGCCGGGGGAGCGGCCCAGCATTTT | CASRAGGAAQHF
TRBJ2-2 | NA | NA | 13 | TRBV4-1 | TGCGCCAGCAGCAAAGTAGTTTTCGGGGAGCTGTTTTTT | CASSKVVFGELFF
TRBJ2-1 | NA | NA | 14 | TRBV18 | TGTGCCAGCTCACCCCTCGCTAGAAACAATGAGCAGTTCTTC | CASSPLARNNEQFF
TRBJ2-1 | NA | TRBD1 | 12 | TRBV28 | TGTGCCAGCCGAGACAGGGTGAGAGAGCAGTTCTTC | CASRDRVREQFF
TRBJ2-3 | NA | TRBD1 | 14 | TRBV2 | TGTGCCAGCAGTGTAAGACAGGGCCCAGATACGCAGTATTTT | CASSVRQGPDTQYF
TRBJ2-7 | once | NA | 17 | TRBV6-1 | TGTGCCAGCAGTGATTGGGGATGGACGTCGGACAACTACGAGCAGTACTTC | CASSDWGWTSDNYEQYF
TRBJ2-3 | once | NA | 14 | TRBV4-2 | TGTGCCAGCAGCCCCACTTCTATGGGGGATACGCAGTATTTT | CASSPTSMGDTQYF
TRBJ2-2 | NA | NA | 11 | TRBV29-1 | TGCAGCGTAACAGGGTCCGGGGAGCTGTTTTTT | CSVTGSGELFF
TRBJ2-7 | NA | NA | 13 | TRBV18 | TGTGCCAGCTCCCCAGGGGAGGGGTCCGAGCAGTACTTC | CASSPGEGSEQYF
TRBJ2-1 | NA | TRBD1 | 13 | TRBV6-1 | TGTGCCAGCAGGACGGAGGGCGGGACAGGGCAGTTCTTC | CASRTEGGTGQFF
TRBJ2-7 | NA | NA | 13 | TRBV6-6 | TGTGCCAGCAGTTACTCCAGGGACCACGAGCAGTACTTC | CASSYSRDHEQYF
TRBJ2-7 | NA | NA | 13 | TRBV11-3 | TGTGCCAGCAGCTTAGCTAGAATCTACGAGCAGTACTTC | CASSLARIYEQYF
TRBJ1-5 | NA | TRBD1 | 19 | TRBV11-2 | TGTGCCAGCAGCTTAGGGCCCTTGGGGACAGGGGCGAGCAATCAGCCCCAGCATTTT | CASSLGPLGTGASNQPQHF
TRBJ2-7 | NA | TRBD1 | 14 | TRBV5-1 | TGCGCCAGCCGAACCGGACAGGGGGTCGGCGAGCAGTACTTC | CASRTGQGVGEQYF
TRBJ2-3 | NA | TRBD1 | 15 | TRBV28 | TGTGCCAGCAGTGTAGTGAGGCAGGGGGCAGATACGCAGTATTTT | CASSVVRQGADTQYF
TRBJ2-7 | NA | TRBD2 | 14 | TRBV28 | TGTGCCAGCAGTTTAATCGGGAGGACCTACGAGCAGTACTTC | CASSLIGRTYEQYF
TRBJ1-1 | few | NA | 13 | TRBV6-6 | TGTGCCAGCAAAAGGACAGCTAACACTGAGGCTTTCTTT | CASKRTANTEAFF
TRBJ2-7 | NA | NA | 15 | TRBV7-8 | TGTGCCAGCAGCTTCCGGGTCTCCTCCGTATACGAGCAGTACTTC | CASSFRVSSVYEQYF
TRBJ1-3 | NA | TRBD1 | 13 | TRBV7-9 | TGTGCCAGCCGGGACAGGGGATTAACCACCATATATTTT | CASRDRGLTTIYF
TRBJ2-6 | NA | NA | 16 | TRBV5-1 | TGCGCCAGCAGCTTGGGGGTGAATAATGGGGCCAACGTCCTGACTTTC | CASSLGVNNGANVLTF
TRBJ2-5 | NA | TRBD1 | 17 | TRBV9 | TGTGCCAGCAGCGTAGCCACCTCCGGGACAGGGGGAGAGACCCAGTACTTC | CASSVATSGTGGETQYF
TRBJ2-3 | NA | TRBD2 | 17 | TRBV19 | TGTGCCAGTAGTATTCCCCATAGCGGGAGGAGGGCAGATACGCAGTATTTT | CASSIPHSGRRADTQYF
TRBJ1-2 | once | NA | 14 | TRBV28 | TGTGCCAGCAGTTTAAGACACCCCACCTATGGCTACACCTTC | CASSLRHPTYGYTF
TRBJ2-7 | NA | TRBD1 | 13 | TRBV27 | TGTGCCAGCAGGCGTACAGGGGGCGACGAGCAGTACTTC | CASRRTGGDEQYF
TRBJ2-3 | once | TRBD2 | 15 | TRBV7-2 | TGTGCCAGCAGCTTAGTGGCGGGGGAGTGGGATACGCAGTATTTT | CASSLVAGEWDTQYF
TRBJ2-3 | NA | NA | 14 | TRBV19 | TGTGCCAGTAGTCGTCCGGGACTCTCGGATACGCAGTATTTT | CASSRPGLSDTQYF
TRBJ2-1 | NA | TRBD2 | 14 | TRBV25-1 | TGTGCCAGCAGATTAGCGGGAAATCTCGATGAGCAGTTCTTC | CASRLAGNLDEQFF
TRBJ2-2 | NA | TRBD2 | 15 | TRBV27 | TGTGCCAGCAGTTTTAGCGGGAGAGTCACCGGGGAGCTGTTTTTT | CASSFSGRVTGELFF
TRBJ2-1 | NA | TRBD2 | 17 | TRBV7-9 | TGTGCCAGCAGCCCACTCTGGACTAGCGGGATGTACAATGAGCAGTTCTTC | CASSPLWTSGMYNEQFF
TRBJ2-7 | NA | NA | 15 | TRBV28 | TGTGCCAGCAGTTTCGCAGCGGGTAGCTCCTACGAGCAGTACTTC | CASSFAAGSSYEQYF
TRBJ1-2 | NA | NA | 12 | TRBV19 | TGTGCCAGTAGTATCTCGACAGGCGGCTACACCTTC | CASSISTGGYTF
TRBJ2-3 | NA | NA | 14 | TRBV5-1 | TGCGCCAGCAGCTTGGTTACAGCCACAGATACGCAGTATTTT | CASSLVTATDTQYF
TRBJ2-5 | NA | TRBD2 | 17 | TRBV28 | TGTGCCAGCAGTTTATGGAATCTAGCGGGATTTTGTGAGACCCAGTACTTC | CASSLWNLAGFCETQYF
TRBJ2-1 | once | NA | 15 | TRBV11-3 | TGTGCCAGCAGCTTAGCAAGCGGGTACGATGGTGAGCAGTTCTTC | CASSLASGYDGEQFF
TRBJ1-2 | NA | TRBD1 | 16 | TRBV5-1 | TGCGCCAGCAGCTTGGACGCGGGACAGGGCGACTATGGCTACACCTTC | CASSLDAGQGDYGYTF
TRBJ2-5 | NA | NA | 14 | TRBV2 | TGTGCCAGCAGTCCGGAATGGACAGTGGAGACCCAGTACTTC | CASSPEWTVETQYF
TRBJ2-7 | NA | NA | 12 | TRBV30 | TGTGCCTGGAAGTCCCGGCCCTACGAGCAGTACTTC | CAWKSRPYEQYF
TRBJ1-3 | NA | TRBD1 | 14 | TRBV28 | TGTGCCAGCAGCTTAACAGGGGACGGAAACACCATATATTTT | CASSLTGDGNTIYF
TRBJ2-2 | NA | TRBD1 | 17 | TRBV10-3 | TGTGCCATCAGTGACCCCACACAGGGGGCGAACACCGGGGAGCTGTTTTTT | CAISDPTQGANTGELFF
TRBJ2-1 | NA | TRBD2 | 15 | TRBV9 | TGTGCCAGCAGCGTAAAACTAGCGGGTTACAATGAGCAGTTCTTC | CASSVKLAGYNEQFF
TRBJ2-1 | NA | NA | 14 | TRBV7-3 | TGTGCCAGCAGCTTCCTAGCGCTGTACAATGAGCAGTTCTTC | CASSFLALYNEQFF
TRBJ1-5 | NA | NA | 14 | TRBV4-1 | TGCGCCAGCAGCCAAGTAGGGCCGGTACAGCCCCAGCATTTT | CASSQVGPVQPQHF
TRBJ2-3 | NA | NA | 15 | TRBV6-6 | TGTGCCAGCAGGCGGCTCGGGGGACGGTTAGATACGCAGTATTTT | CASRRLGGRLDTQYF
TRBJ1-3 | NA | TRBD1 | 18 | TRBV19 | TGTGCCAGTAGCCATGGGTTGGGACAGGGAATCTCTGGAAACACCATATATTTT | CASSHGLGQGISGNTIYF
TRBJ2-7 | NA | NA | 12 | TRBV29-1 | TGCAGCGCACGGGACTGGGACTACGAGCAGTACTTC | CSARDWDYEQYF
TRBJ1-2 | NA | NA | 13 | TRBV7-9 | TGTGCCAGCAGCTTAGTTGGGGTCGAGGGCTACACCTTC | CASSLVGVEGYTF
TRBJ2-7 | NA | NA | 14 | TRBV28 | TGTGCCAGCAGTTTATCGCGGGGGCTAAACGAGCAGTACTTC | CASSLSRGLNEQYF
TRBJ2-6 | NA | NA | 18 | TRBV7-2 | TGTGCCAGCAGCTTAGTTTGGGCAGGGTTGGCTGGGGCCAACGTCCTGACTTTC | CASSLVWAGLAGANVLTF
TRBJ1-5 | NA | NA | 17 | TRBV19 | TGTGCCAGTATCCCCCGGCGTTCAGTCCCTAGCAATCAGCCCCAGCATTTT | CASIPRRSVPSNQPQHF
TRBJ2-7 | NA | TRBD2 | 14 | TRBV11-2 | TGTGCCAGCAGCTTAGGTCTAGCGGTCTCCGAGCAGTACTTC | CASSLGLAVSEQYF
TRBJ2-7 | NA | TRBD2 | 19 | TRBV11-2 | TGTGCCAGCAGCTTACCCGGGGTAGCGGGAGACGGGGGCGCCTACGAGCAGTACTTC | CASSLPGVAGDGGAYEQYF
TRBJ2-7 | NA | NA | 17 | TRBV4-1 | TGCGCCAGCAGCCAAGAACTGACGCGCGGATACTCCTACGAGCAGTACTTC | CASSQELTRGYSYEQYF
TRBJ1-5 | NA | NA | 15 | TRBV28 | TGTGCCAGCATCCCTGATGGGGGGATATGGCAGCCCCAGCATTTT | CASIPDGGIWQPQHF
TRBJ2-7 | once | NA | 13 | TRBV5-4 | TGTGCCAGCAGCTTCATAGGGTCGCGCGAGCAGTACTTC | CASSFIGSREQYF
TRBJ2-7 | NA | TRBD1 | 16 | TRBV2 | TGTGCCAGCAGTGAAGAGGGGGGACAGGGGGCCCACGAGCAGTACTTC | CASSEEGGQGAHEQYF
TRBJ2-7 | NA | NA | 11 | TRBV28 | TGTGCCAGCACTGGGGTAGCCGAGCAGTACTTC | CASTGVAEQYF
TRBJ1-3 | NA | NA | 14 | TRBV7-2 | TGTGCCAGCAGTCGGGGGTCCCCTGGAAACACCATATATTTT | CASSRGSPGNTIYF